This entry lists 6 T cell receptor beta chains sequenced from one sample in a study of cytomegalovirus exposure and HLA in healthy donors. This PCR relied on a set of 60 Vbeta primers and 13 Jbeta primers. Repertoires were generated with immunoSEQ multiplex PCR, while TCRdb's copy carries only in-frame clones and drops some. The repertoire holds about 200,000 clones, with approximately 78% as singletons. What was sequenced was PBMCs. The receptor set was obtained from a man younger than 40 in good health and CMV-seronegative.

There are a few counts of this clone. The V and J genes are TRBV6-5 and TRBJ2-3; 8 nucleotides agree with TRBD1. In germline, CDR1 is MNHEY, CDR2 SVGAGI. The CDR3 runs to 15 residues. V shed 4 bases, J shed 0 bases, and the junction held 3 bases outside the gene matches. In nucleotides, the CDR3 is TGTGCCAGCAGTTCTGGACAGGGAAGCACAGATACGCAGTATTTT. Protein sequence: CASSSGQGSTDTQYF.

The chain employs TRBV4-3 and TRBJ1-1; D call uncertain. Germline V gene data show CDR1 as LGHNA and CDR2 as YSLEER. The CDR3 has 13 residues. Trimming cost V 0 bases and J 6 bases, with 8 bases left between them. The CDR3 nucleotides are TGCGCCAGCAGCCAAGATTTGGAGGCTGAAGCTTTCTTT. This gives the protein CASSQDLEAEAFF.

Only one count was recorded for this clone. CDR3 in amino acids: CASSSRTGQTEAFF. The CDR3 DNA follows: TGTGCCAGTAGTTCCCGGACAGGGCAAACTGAAGCTTTCTTT. The V gene is TRBV19, the J gene TRBJ1-1; 8 bases agree with TRBD1. CDR3 length: 14 amino acids. The V gene's germline CDR1 is LNHDA and CDR2 SQIVND (reference sequence). Trimming cost V 5 bases and J 5 bases; bases outside gene matches: 7.

CDR3 amino acids: CASSGGSVSLGDTQYF. As DNA, the CDR3 is TGCGCCAGCAGTGGAGGTAGCGTTTCTTTAGGGGATACGCAGTATTTT. The J gene is TRBJ2-3, the V gene TRBV10-1; tentatively, D is TRBD2 (5 bases). This CDR3 is built from 16 residues. Trimming left V 4 bases short and J 6 bases short, with 20 bases between. Germline values: CDR1 WNHNN, CDR2 SYGVQD (reference sequence).

V gene TRBV7-9 combines with J gene TRBJ2-5; 8 positions agree with TRBD1. V shed 7 bases and J 5 bases; nucleotides not matched to a gene: 9. The CDR3 contains 14 residues. Germline V gene lookup returns CDR1 SEHNR and CDR2 FQNEAQ (reference sequence). Written as DNA, the CDR3 is TGTGCCAGCACCATAGGACAGGGCGGGGAGACCCAGTACTTC. Its protein is CASTIGQGGETQYF. Supplemented by reference TRBV7-9 and TRBJ2-5, the full variable domain reads DTGVSQNPRHKITKRGQNVTFRCDPISEHNRLYWYRQTLGQGPEFLTYFQNEAQLEKSRLLSDRFSAERPKGSFSTLEIQRTEQGDSAMYLCASTIGQGGETQYFGPGTRLLVL.

The genes are TRBV9 and TRBJ2-2, with a weak D call TRBD1 (6 bases). The CDR3 has 14 amino acids. Germline assignment: CDR1 SGDLS and CDR2 YYNGEE. With 5 bases removed from V and 1 base from J, the gap between germline ends came to 9 bases. CDR3 protein: CASSKQGNTGELFF. The CDR3 DNA sequence: TGTGCCAGCAGTAAACAGGGGAACACCGGGGAGCTGTTTTTT.